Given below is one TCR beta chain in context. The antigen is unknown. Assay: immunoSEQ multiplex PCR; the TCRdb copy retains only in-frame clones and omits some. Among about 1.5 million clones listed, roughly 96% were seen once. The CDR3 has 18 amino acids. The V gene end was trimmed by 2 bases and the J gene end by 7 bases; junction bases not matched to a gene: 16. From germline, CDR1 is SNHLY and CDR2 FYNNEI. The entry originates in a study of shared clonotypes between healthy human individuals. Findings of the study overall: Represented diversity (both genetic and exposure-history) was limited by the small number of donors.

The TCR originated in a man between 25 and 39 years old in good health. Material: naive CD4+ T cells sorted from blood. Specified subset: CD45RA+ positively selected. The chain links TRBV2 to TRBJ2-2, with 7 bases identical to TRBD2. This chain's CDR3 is CASSEIRQFAGVRGELFF. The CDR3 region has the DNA TGTGCCAGCAGTGAAATCCGACAGTTCGCGGGAGTTCGCGGGGAGCTGTTTTTT.